This paragraph reports one T cell receptor beta chain. The record originates from a study of blood T cell repertoires in COVID-19. Study overall: Sites in the United States, Italy and Spain provided acute and convalescent COVID-19 samples. PBMCs, B-cell-depleted T cells, or T cells were the source of the cDNA or gDNA that made up the material.

Seattle patients were enrolled while actively infected and followed longitudinally. In the original analysis: Reference gene primer amplification gave nucleated cell count estimates. Measured with immunoSEQ multiplex PCR; TCRdb has only the in-frame clones, and not every one. The V and J calls and clone size come from that table; D and trimming were worked out from the DNA. The repertoire holds 20,000 to 30,000 clones, with around 90% as singletons. The clonotype was recovered from a man aged 70-80 years with COVID-19, enrolled during active disease. Specimen: peripheral blood.

The CDR3: CASSYSAGSEQYF. The CDR3 DNA reads TGTGCCAGCAGTTACTCGGCGGGAAGCGAGCAGTACTTC. The gene calls are TRBV6-2 or TRBV6-3 and TRBJ2-7; weak D call: TRBD2 (6 bases). The CDR3 contains 13 residues. V lost 0 bases and J 6 bases, leaving 9 bases between the germline ends. Germline loops: CDR1 MNHEY, CDR2 SVGEGT.